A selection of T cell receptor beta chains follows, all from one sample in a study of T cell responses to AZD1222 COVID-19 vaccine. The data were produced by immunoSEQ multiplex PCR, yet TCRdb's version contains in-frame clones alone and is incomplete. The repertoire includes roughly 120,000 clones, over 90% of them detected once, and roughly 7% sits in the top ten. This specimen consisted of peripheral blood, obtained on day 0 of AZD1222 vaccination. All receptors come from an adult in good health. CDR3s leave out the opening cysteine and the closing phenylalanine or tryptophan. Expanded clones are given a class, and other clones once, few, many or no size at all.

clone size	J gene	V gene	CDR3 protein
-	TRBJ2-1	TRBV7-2	ASSPPGGLLYEQF
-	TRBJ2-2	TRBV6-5	ASSYSGGANTGELF
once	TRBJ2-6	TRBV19	ASTSSDRLGVLT
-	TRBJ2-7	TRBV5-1	ASSWTGGASYEQY
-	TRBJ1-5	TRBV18	ASSPGAWDQPQH
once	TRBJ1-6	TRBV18	ASSLESNSPLH
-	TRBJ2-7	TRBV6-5	ASSYSTVHEQY
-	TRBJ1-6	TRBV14	ASSPGYSYNSPLH
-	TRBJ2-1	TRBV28	ASSLRAPRVKGTHNEQF
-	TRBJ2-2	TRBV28	ASSGNTGELF
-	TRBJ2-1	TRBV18	ASSPGVYNEQF
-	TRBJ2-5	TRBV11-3	ASSTEAGGPPYQETQY
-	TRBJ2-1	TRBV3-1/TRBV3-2	AASGTYNEQF
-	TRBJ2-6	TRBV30	AGGQGNSGANVLT
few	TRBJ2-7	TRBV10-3	AISESTPTSSYEQY
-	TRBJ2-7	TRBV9	ASSVGGTSGSYEQY
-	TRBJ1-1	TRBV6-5	ASMRGSGTEAF
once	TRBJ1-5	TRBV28	ASSTDGLDQPQH
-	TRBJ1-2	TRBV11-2	ASSLEARDYGYT
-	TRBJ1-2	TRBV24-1	ATSDSEAAGSYGYT
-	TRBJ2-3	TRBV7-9	ASSLTGEADTQY